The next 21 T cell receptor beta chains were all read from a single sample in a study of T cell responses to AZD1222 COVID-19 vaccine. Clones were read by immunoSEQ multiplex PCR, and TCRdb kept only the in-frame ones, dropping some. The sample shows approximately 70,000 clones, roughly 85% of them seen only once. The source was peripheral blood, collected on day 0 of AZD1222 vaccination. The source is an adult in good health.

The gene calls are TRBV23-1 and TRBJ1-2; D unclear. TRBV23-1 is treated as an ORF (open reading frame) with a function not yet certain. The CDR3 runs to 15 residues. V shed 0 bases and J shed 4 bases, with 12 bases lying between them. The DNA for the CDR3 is TGCGCCAGCAGTCAATCGCAGCCTACCCGCTATGGCTACACCTTC. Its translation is CASSQSQPTRYGYTF.

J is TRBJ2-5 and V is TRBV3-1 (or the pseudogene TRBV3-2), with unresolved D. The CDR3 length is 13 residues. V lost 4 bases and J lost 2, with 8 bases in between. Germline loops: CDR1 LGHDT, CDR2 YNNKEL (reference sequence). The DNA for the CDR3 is TGTGCCAGCAGCCCCCCCGGGCAAGAGACCCAGTACTTC. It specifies CASSPPGQETQYF.

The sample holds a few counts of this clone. The CDR3, as DNA: TGTGCCAGCAGCTTATGGGCGGGAGAGCATACGCAGTATTTT. It specifies CASSLWAGEHTQYF. The chain recombines TRBV11-1 with TRBJ2-3; 7 positions match TRBD2. In germline, CDR1 is SGHAT, CDR2 FQDESV (reference sequence). The CDR3 consists of 14 residues. Trimming took 2 bases from V and 7 from J; bases not matched to a gene: 6. Based on the CDR3 plus reference TRBV11-1 and TRBJ2-3, the full variable domain is EAEVAQSPRYKITEKSQAVAFWCDPISGHATLYWYRQILGQGPELLVQFQDESVVDDSQLPKDRFSAERLKGVDSTLKIQPAELGDSAMYLCASSLWAGEHTQYFGPGTRLTVL.

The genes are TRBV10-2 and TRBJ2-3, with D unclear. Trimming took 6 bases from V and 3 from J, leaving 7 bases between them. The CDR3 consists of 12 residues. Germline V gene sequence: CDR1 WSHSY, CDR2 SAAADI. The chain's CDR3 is CASSPGTDTQYF. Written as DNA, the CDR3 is TGCGCCAGCAGCCCAGGTACAGATACGCAGTATTTT.

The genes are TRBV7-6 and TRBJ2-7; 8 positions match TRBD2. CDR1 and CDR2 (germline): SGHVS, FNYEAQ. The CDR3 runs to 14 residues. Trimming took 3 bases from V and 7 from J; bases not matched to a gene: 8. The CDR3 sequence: CASSFRAGEVEQYF. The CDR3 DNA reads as TGTGCCAGCAGCTTCCGAGCGGGGGAGGTTGAGCAGTACTTC.

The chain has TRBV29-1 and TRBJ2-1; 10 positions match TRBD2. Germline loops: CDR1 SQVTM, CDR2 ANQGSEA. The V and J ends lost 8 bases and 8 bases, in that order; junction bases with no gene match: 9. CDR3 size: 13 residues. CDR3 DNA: TGCAGCTTCTCTAGCGGGAGAATGGATGAGCAGTTCTTC. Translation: CSFSSGRMDEQFF.

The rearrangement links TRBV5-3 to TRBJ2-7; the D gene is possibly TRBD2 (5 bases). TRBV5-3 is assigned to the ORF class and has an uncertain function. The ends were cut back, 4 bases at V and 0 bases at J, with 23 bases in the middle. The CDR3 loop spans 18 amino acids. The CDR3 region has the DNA TGTGCCAGAAGCCTACCCTCCCCTTCAGCGGAAATCTCCTACGAGCAGTACTTC. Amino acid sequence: CARSLPSPSAEISYEQYF.

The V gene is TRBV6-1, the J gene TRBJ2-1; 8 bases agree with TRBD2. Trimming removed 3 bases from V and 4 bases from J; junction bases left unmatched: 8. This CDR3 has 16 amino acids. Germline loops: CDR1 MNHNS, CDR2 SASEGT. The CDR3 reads CASSDLGRAEYNEQFF. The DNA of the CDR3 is TGTGCCAGCAGTGATCTCGGGAGGGCCGAGTACAATGAGCAGTTCTTC.

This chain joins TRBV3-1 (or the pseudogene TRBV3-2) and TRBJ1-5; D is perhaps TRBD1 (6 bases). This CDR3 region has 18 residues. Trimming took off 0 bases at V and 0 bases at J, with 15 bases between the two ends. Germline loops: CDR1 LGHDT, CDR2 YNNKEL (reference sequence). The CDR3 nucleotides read TGTGCCAGCAGCCAAGATCTTCAACAGGGTCCTAGCAATCAGCCCCAGCATTTT. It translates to CASSQDLQQGPSNQPQHF.

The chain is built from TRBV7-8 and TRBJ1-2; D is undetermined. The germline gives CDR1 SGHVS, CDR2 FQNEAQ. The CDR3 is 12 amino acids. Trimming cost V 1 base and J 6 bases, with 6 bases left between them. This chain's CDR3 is CASSLGRDGYTF. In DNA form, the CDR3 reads TGTGCCAGCAGCTTAGGGAGGGATGGCTACACCTTC.

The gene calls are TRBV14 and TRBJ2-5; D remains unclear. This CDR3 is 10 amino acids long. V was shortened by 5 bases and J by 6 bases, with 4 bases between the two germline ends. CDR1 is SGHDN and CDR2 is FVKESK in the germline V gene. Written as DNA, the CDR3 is TGTGCCAGCAGCAGGCAGACCCAGTACTTC. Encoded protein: CASSRQTQYF.

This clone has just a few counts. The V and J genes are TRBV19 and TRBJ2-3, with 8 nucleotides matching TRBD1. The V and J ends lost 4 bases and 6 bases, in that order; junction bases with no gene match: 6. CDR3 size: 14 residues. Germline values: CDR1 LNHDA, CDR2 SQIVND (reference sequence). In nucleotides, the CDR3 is TGTGCCAGTAGTAGGGGGACAGGAGTGGATACGCAGTATTTT. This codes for CASSRGTGVDTQYF.

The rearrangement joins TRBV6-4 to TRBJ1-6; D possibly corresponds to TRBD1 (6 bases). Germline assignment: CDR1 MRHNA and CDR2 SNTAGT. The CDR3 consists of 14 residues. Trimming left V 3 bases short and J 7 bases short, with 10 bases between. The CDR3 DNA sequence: TGTGCCAGCAGTGAAGGGGGGGGCAATTCACCCCTCCACTTT. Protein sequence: CASSEGGGNSPLHF.

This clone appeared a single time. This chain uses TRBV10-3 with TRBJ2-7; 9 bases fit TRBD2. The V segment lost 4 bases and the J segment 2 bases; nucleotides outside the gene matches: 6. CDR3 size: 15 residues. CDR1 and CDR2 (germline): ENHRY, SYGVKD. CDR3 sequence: CAISVSAGGPYEQYF. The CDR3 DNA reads TGTGCCATCAGTGTGTCAGCGGGAGGTCCCTACGAGCAGTACTTC.

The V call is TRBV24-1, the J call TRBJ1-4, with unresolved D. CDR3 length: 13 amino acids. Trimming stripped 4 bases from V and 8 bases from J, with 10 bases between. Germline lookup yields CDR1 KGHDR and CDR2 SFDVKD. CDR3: CATSESGSEKLFF. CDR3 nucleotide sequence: TGTGCCACCAGTGAGAGCGGTAGCGAAAAACTGTTTTTT.

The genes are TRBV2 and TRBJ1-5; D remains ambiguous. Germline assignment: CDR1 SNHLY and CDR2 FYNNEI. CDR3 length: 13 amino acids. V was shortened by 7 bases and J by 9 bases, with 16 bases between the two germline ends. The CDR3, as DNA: TGTGCCAGCAACCCCGAGTGGGGATGGCCCCAGCATTTT. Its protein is CASNPEWGWPQHF.

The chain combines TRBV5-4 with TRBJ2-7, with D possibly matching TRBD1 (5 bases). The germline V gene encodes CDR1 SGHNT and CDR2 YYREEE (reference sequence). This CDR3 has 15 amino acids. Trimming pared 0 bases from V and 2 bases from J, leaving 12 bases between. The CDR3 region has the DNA TGTGCCAGCAGCTTGGAGCCGCAGGGTCCCTACGAGCAGTACTTC. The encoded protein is CASSLEPQGPYEQYF.

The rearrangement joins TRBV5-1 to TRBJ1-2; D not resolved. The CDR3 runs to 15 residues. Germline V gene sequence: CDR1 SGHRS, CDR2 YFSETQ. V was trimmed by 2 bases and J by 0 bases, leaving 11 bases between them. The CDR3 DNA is TGCGCCAGCAGCTTAAGCGCAGAGCCTAACTATGGCTACACCTTC. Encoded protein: CASSLSAEPNYGYTF.

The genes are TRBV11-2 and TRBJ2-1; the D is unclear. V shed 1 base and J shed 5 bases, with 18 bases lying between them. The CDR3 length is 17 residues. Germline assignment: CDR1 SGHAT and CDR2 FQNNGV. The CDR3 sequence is CASSLGEARRRNNEQFF. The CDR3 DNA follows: TGTGCCAGCAGCTTAGGTGAGGCTCGGCGAAGAAACAATGAGCAGTTCTTC.

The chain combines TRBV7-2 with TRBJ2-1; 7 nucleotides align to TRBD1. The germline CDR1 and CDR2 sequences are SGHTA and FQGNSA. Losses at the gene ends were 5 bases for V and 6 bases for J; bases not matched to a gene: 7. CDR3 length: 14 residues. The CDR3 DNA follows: TGTGCCAGCAGCCAGGGGGAATGGAGCAATGAGCAGTTCTTC. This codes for CASSQGEWSNEQFF.

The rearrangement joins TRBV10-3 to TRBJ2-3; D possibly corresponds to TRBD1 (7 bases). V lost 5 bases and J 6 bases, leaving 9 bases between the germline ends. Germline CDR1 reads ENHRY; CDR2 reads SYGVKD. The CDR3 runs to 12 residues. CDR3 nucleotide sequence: TGTGCCATCAGTTCAGGGGGGGATACGCAGTATTTT. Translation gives CAISSGGDTQYF.